The rows below give T cell receptor beta chains drawn from one sample of a study of T cell responses to AZD1222 COVID-19 vaccine. Assay used: immunoSEQ multiplex PCR; TCRdb lists only in-frame clones, some missing. The sample consists of over 100,000 clones, over 85% of them appearing once. Material: peripheral blood, obtained on day 0 of AZD1222 vaccination. The receptors were sampled from an adult in good health. Each CDR3 is given with its conserved first and last residue. Each record gives: J gene, D gene, CDR3 length, V gene, clone size, CDR3 protein, CDR3 DNA. A D gene is named only where the DNA matches it firmly. Size is omitted from some rows. Given values are once, few, many or a class for expanded clones.

TRBJ2-1 TRBD1 16 TRBV6-2/TRBV6-3 . CASSPTPGQGADEQFF TGTGCCAGCAGCCCTACCCCGGGACAGGGGGCGGATGAGCAGTTCTTC
TRBJ2-7 . 14 TRBV6-5 . CASSYLWEFDEQYF TGTGCCAGCAGTTACTTGTGGGAGTTTGACGAGCAGTACTTC
TRBJ2-1 . 15 TRBV13 once CASRNTRRRDNEQFF TGTGCCAGCAGAAACACTAGGAGGAGAGACAATGAGCAGTTCTTC
TRBJ2-7 TRBD2 14 TRBV18 . CASSPLGLEHEQYF TGTGCCAGCTCACCTTTGGGACTAGAACACGAGCAGTACTTC
TRBJ2-5 . 15 TRBV9 . CASSVDGSSQETQYF TGTGCCAGCAGCGTAGACGGCTCCAGCCAAGAGACCCAGTACTTC
TRBJ2-3 TRBD2 16 TRBV11-2 . CASSSTSGRITDTQYF TGTGCCAGCAGTTCTACTAGCGGGAGGATAACAGATACGCAGTATTTT
TRBJ1-1 . 16 TRBV7-8 . CASSGAGRTLNTEAFF TGTGCCAGCAGCGGGGCGGGGAGGACTTTGAACACTGAAGCTTTCTTT
TRBJ2-7 . 16 TRBV7-2 . CASSLKGALGTHEQYF TGTGCCAGCAGCTTAAAAGGGGCGCTTGGGACCCACGAGCAGTACTTC
TRBJ2-3 TRBD2 15 TRBV5-1 . CASSFIAGGGDTQYF TGCGCCAGCAGCTTTATAGCGGGAGGCGGCGATACGCAGTATTTT
TRBJ2-7 . 13 TRBV3-1/TRBV3-2 . CASSRQVTYEQYF TGTGCCAGCAGCCGACAGGTGACCTACGAGCAGTACTTC
TRBJ2-1 . 15 TRBV7-9 . CASSWRASSYNEQFF TGTGCCAGCAGCTGGCGGGCCAGCTCCTACAATGAGCAGTTCTTC
TRBJ2-7 TRBD1 16 TRBV4-1 . CASSQDRLTGGSEQYF TGCGCCAGCAGCCAAGATCGTTTGACAGGGGGCTCCGAGCAGTACTTC
TRBJ2-7 . 13 TRBV5-1 . CASSPRGSYEQYF TGCGCCAGCAGCCCCCGCGGCTCCTACGAGCAGTACTTC
TRBJ1-1 . 13 TRBV4-1 . CASARGGSTEAFF TGCGCCAGCGCCCGGGGCGGGAGTACTGAAGCTTTCTTT
TRBJ1-1 . 14 TRBV7-8 . CASSLGGRNTEAFF TGTGCCAGCAGCTTAGGAGGGAGGAACACTGAAGCTTTCTTT
TRBJ2-7 TRBD1 13 TRBV2 . CASSGTGEYEQYF TGTGCCAGCAGTGGGACAGGGGAGTACGAGCAGTACTTC
TRBJ2-7 . 16 TRBV5-1 . CASSLDGPASTYEQYF TGCGCCAGCAGCTTGGACGGTCCAGCTTCAACCTACGAGCAGTACTTC
TRBJ2-7 TRBD2 20 TRBV28 . CASSTPTWLAGPTILYEQYF TGTGCCAGCAGTACCCCAACATGGCTAGCGGGCCCAACAATTCTCTACGAGCAGTACTTC
TRBJ1-2 TRBD1 14 TRBV6-5 . CASKLGQGDYGYTF TGTGCCAGCAAGTTGGGACAGGGAGACTATGGCTACACCTTC
TRBJ2-7 TRBD1 15 TRBV7-2 . CASSFGGTGTREQYF TGTGCCAGCAGCTTCGGGGGGACAGGGACCCGCGAGCAGTACTTC
TRBJ2-7 . 16 TRBV5-1 . CASSATRVGASDEQYF TGCGCCAGCAGCGCAACCCGGGTGGGGGCTAGCGACGAGCAGTACTTC
TRBJ2-1 . 13 TRBV7-3 . CASSPRTGHEQFF TGTGCCAGCAGCCCCCGTACAGGCCATGAGCAGTTCTTC
TRBJ2-7 . 15 TRBV11-3 . CASSSARSGVYEQYF TGTGCCAGCAGCTCCGCCCGCTCAGGGGTTTACGAGCAGTACTTC
TRBJ2-1 . 14 TRBV27 . CASSDARTYNEQFF TGTGCCAGCAGTGATGCGCGGACCTACAATGAGCAGTTCTTC
TRBJ2-7 TRBD2 14 TRBV9 once CASSAGTSGRDQYF TGTGCCAGCAGCGCCGGGACTAGCGGGAGGGATCAGTACTTC
TRBJ2-1 . 14 TRBV19 . CASRGLVPYNEQFF TGTGCCAGTCGCGGACTCGTTCCTTACAATGAGCAGTTCTTC
TRBJ2-7 TRBD1 18 TRBV18 . CASSPIKQGVFRENEQYF TGTGCCAGCTCACCAATCAAACAGGGGGTATTTCGAGAGAACGAGCAGTACTTC
TRBJ2-1 . 17 TRBV6-2/TRBV6-3 . CASSSQSSIRGYNEQFF TGTGCCAGCAGTTCTCAATCCTCTATAAGGGGGTACAATGAGCAGTTCTTC
TRBJ2-7 . 13 TRBV6-2/TRBV6-3 . CASSYSPPVEQYF TGTGCCAGCAGTTACTCGCCCCCGGTAGAGCAGTACTTC
TRBJ2-3 . 17 TRBV4-2 . CASSQVGRGASTDTQYF TGTGCCAGCAGCCAAGTGGGGAGAGGGGCTAGCACAGATACGCAGTATTTT
TRBJ1-3 . 12 TRBV7-8 . CASSPAGNTIYF TGTGCCAGCAGCCCAGCCGGAAACACCATATATTTT
TRBJ1-1 . 14 TRBV3-1/TRBV3-2 . CASSRRTVNTEAFF TGTGCCAGCAGCCGAAGGACAGTGAACACTGAAGCTTTCTTT
TRBJ2-1 TRBD2 17 TRBV5-1 . CASTFGRAGGLLNEQFF TGCGCCAGCACCTTTGGACGAGCGGGAGGCCTCCTAAATGAGCAGTTCTTC
TRBJ1-3 . 16 TRBV5-5 . CASSIPQGLGGNTIYF TGTGCCAGCAGCATACCGCAGGGCCTTGGTGGAAACACCATATATTTT
TRBJ2-2 . 12 TRBV7-2 . CASSPDPGELFF TGTGCCAGCAGCCCAGACCCCGGGGAGCTGTTTTTT
TRBJ1-3 . 14 TRBV11-2 . CASSRRASGNTIYF TGTGCCAGCAGCCGCCGGGCATCTGGAAACACCATATATTTT
TRBJ2-7 . 13 TRBV5-1 once CASSSLGSYEQYF TGCGCCAGCAGCTCCTTGGGCTCCTACGAGCAGTACTTC
TRBJ1-1 TRBD1 17 TRBV12-5 . CASGLTTPDRVVAEAFF TGTGCTAGTGGTTTGACGACTCCAGACAGGGTTGTTGCTGAAGCTTTCTTT
TRBJ1-4 . 15 TRBV5-1 . CASSLRQATNEKLFF TGCGCCAGCAGCTTGCGACAGGCAACTAATGAAAAACTGTTTTTT